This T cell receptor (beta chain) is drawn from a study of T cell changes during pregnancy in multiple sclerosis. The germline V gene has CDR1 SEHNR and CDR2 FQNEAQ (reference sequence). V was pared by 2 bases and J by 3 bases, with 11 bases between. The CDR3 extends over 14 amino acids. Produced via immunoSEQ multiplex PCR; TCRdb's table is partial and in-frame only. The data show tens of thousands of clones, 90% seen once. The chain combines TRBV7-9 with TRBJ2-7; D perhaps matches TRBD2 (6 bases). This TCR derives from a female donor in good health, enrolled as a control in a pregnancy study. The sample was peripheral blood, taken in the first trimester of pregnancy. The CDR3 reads CASSLPAGDYEQYF. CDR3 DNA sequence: TGTGCCAGCAGCTTACCAGCGGGTGACTACGAGCAGTACTTC.